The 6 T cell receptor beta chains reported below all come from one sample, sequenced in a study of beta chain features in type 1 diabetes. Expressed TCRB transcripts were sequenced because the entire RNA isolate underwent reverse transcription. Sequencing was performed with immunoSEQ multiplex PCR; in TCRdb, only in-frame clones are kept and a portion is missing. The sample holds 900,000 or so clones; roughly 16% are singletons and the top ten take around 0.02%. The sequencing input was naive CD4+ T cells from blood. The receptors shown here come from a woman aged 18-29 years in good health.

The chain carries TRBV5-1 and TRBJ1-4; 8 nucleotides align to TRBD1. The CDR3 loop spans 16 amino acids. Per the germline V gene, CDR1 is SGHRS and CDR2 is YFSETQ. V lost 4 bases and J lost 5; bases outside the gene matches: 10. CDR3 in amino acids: CASSLGTGILNEKLFF. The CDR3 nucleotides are TGCGCCAGCAGCCTCGGGACAGGAATACTAAATGAAAAACTGTTTTTT.

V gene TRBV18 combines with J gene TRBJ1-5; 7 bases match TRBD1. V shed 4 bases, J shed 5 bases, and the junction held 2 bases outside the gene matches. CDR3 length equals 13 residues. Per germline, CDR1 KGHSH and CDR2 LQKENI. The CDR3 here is CASSRQGDQPQHF. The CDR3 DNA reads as TGTGCCAGCTCACGACAGGGTGATCAGCCCCAGCATTTT.

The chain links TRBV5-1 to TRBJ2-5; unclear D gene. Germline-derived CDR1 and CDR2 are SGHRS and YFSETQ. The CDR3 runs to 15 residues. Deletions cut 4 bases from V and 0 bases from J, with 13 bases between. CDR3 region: CASSLRSANQETQYF. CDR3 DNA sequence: TGCGCCAGCAGCCTACGTTCGGCTAACCAAGAGACCCAGTACTTC.

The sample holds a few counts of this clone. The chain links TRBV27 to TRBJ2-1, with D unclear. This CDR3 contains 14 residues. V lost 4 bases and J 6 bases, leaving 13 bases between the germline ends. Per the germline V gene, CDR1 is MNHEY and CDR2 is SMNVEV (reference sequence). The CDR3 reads CASSYYSQSNEQFF. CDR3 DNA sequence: TGTGCCAGCAGTTACTATTCTCAGAGCAATGAGCAGTTCTTC.

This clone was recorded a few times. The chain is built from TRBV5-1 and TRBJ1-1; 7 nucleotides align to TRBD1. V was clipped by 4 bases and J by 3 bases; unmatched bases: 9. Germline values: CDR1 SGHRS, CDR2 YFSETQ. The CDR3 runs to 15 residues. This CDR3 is CASSPRFQGDTEAFF. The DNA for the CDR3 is TGCGCCAGCAGCCCCCGTTTTCAGGGGGACACTGAAGCTTTCTTT.

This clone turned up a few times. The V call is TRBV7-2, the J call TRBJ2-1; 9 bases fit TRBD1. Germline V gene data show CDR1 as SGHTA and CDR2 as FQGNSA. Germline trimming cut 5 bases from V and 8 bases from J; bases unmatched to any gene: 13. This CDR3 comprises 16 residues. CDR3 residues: CASSRVGDRVFHEQFF. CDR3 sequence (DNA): TGTGCCAGCAGCCGGGTAGGGGACAGGGTTTTCCATGAGCAGTTCTTC.